These 31 T cell receptor beta chains share one sample of origin, sequenced in a study of T cell responses to AZD1222 COVID-19 vaccine (dated by TCRdb to 2020 to 2022). Reading the label with the study, this specimen's time point is: baseline before first vaccination. Libraries were made using the immunoSEQ multiplex PCR assay. This is the immuneACCESS table as TCRdb keeps it, with only in-frame sequences that have V and J called. A part of the clones is gone; compared with another copy, unresolved V genes explain less than half, and the rest is unexplained. The sample table shows roughly 250,000 clones, and over 90% are seen once. Together, the top ten hold 0.55% of the sample. The sample consisted of peripheral blood, taken on day 0 of AZD1222 vaccination. The receptors were gathered from an adult in good health.

The chain links TRBV11-2 to TRBJ2-3, with a possible D match to TRBD2 (5 bases). Germline V gene sequence: CDR1 SGHAT, CDR2 FQNNGV. V shed 5 bases and J shed 4 bases, with 13 bases lying between them. The CDR3 covers 14 residues. The CDR3 nucleotides read TGTGCCAGCAGCACTAGTCGGATCTCAGATACGCAGTATTTT. It encodes CASSTSRISDTQYF.

The V call is TRBV5-1, the J call TRBJ1-2; D is uncertain. Looked up from germline, CDR1 is SGHRS and CDR2 is YFSETQ. V was clipped by 0 bases and J by 4 bases, with 10 bases between them. The CDR3 is 14 amino acids. As DNA, the CDR3 is TGCGCCAGCAGCTTGGACCGGCTAGCCTATGGCTACACCTTC. Translation gives CASSLDRLAYGYTF. The full variable domain, in which reference TRBV5-1 and TRBJ1-2 provide the parts outside the CDR3, is KAGVTQTPRYLIKTRGQQVTLSCSPISGHRSVSWYQQTPGQGLQFLFEYFSETQRNKGNFPGRFSGRQFSNSRSEMNVSTLELGDSALYLCASSLDRLAYGYTFGSGTRLTVV.

The genes are TRBV3-1 (or the pseudogene TRBV3-2) and TRBJ1-1; weak D call: TRBD1 (5 bases). The CDR3 runs 13 residues. V lost 1 base and J 6 bases, leaving 9 bases between the germline ends. The germline V gene has CDR1 LGHDT and CDR2 YNNKEL (reference sequence). DNA for the CDR3: TGTGCCAGCAGCCAAGGGGGCTTCGCTGAAGCTTTCTTT. Residues: CASSQGGFAEAFF.

This clone was seen a single time. This chain joins TRBV7-8 and TRBJ1-3; D might be TRBD1 (5 bases). The V gene's germline CDR1 is SGHVS and CDR2 FQNEAQ. Trimming cost V 3 bases and J 0 bases, with 9 bases left between them. The CDR3 length is 15 residues. CDR3 residues: CASSLGVGSGNTIYF. CDR3 nucleotides: TGTGCCAGCAGCTTGGGGGTGGGCTCTGGAAACACCATATATTTT.

V is TRBV19 and J is TRBJ1-1, with D maybe TRBD1 (6 bases). Trimming cost V 1 base and J 2 bases, with 17 bases left between them. The CDR3 extends over 17 amino acids. Germline-derived CDR1 and CDR2 are LNHDA and SQIVND (reference sequence). In DNA form, the CDR3 reads TGTGCCAGTAGTATAGGGACCGGGAGGGGGAGAAACACTGAAGCTTTCTTT. Amino acids: CASSIGTGRGRNTEAFF.

This sequence joins TRBV5-8 and TRBJ1-2, with 8 bases that match TRBD1. Per the germline V gene, CDR1 is SGHTS and CDR2 is YDEGEE. This CDR3 is built from 16 residues. V was pared by 4 bases and J by 5 bases, with 13 bases of the junction left unmatched. CDR3 in DNA: TGTGCCAGCAGCGGCGGATTCGGACAGGGTCGGTATGGCTACACCTTC. Amino acid sequence: CASSGGFGQGRYGYTF.

The rearrangement joins TRBV3-1 (or the pseudogene TRBV3-2) to TRBJ2-3; D unclear. Germline loops: CDR1 LGHDT, CDR2 YNNKEL (reference sequence). The CDR3 is 13 residues long. Between the trimmed V and J ends, which lost 5 bases and 4 bases, there was a span of 10 bases. The CDR3: CASSKRGADTQYF. The CDR3 nucleotides read TGTGCCAGCAGCAAAAGAGGTGCAGATACGCAGTATTTT.

The chain joins TRBV7-9 to TRBJ2-5, with D hard to call. CDR1 SEHNR and CDR2 FQNEAQ come from the germline V gene (reference sequence). The CDR3 contains 13 residues. V was cut by 3 bases and J by 5 bases, with 10 bases left in between. The CDR3, as DNA: TGTGCCAGCAGCTTGCGAGCTGGCGAGACCCAGTACTTC. This translates into CASSLRAGETQYF.

The chain links TRBV28 to TRBJ1-1; 7 nucleotides line up with TRBD1. Germline V gene sequence: CDR1 MDHEN, CDR2 SYDVKM. CDR3 length equals 12 residues. Trimming cost V 5 bases and J 10 bases; bases outside gene matches: 7. The CDR3 loop reads CASSPSGQLAFF. In nucleotides, the CDR3 is TGTGCCAGCAGTCCATCGGGACAGTTAGCTTTCTTT. The entire variable domain, with the rest obtained from reference TRBV28 and TRBJ1-1, is as follows: DVKVTQSSRYLVKRTGEKVFLECVQDMDHENMFWYRQDPGLGLRLIYFSYDVKMKEKGDIPEGYSVSREKKERFSLILESASTNQTSMYLCASSPSGQLAFFGQGTRLTVV.

The sample holds a few counts of this clone. CDR3 amino acids: CASTLQGYNSPLHF. In DNA form, the CDR3 reads TGTGCCAGCACTTTACAGGGGTATAATTCACCCCTCCACTTT. The chain recombines TRBV5-4 with TRBJ1-6; 7 positions match TRBD1. The germline V gene encodes CDR1 SGHNT and CDR2 YYREEE (reference sequence). This CDR3 has 14 residues. With V trimmed by 6 bases and J by 4 bases, 4 bases remained unmatched.

This clone has a single count. J is TRBJ2-6 and V is TRBV5-1; no reliable D call. Trimming took 5 bases from V and 4 from J, leaving 10 bases between them. The CDR3 sequence is 14 residues long. Germline CDR1 reads SGHRS; CDR2 reads YFSETQ. Here the CDR3 DNA reads TGCGCCAGCAGGCCTACGGCCGGGGCCAACGTCCTGACTTTC. Translated, it gives CASRPTAGANVLTF.

The chain links TRBV4-1 to TRBJ2-3, with a tentative D call TRBD2 (7 bases). Looked up from germline, CDR1 is MGHRA and CDR2 is YSYEKL. The V end lost 0 bases, the J end lost 8 bases, and 18 bases lay between the germline ends. This CDR3 region has 16 residues. The CDR3 nucleotides are TGCGCCAGCAGCCAAGAGGGAACCGGGGGGCCGGGTACGCAGTATTTT. As protein: CASSQEGTGGPGTQYF.

The chain uses TRBV7-9 and TRBJ2-1, with 7 bases lining up with TRBD2. The CDR3 consists of 15 residues. The germline V gene encodes CDR1 SEHNR and CDR2 FQNEAQ (reference sequence). The V gene end was trimmed by 5 bases and the J gene end by 1 base; junction bases not matched to a gene: 5. CDR3 nucleotide sequence: TGTGCCAGCAGCATGCGGCGGGAGTCCTACAATGAGCAGTTCTTC. Encoded protein: CASSMRRESYNEQFF. The variable domain in full, with the rest retrieved from reference TRBV7-9 and TRBJ2-1, is DTGVSQNPRHKITKRGQNVTFRCDPISEHNRLYWYRQTLGQGPEFLTYFQNEAQLEKSRLLSDRFSAERPKGSFSTLEIQRTEQGDSAMYLCASSMRRESYNEQFFGPGTRLTVL.

The rearrangement uses TRBV5-6 and TRBJ2-2; possible D gene TRBD1, 6 bases. This CDR3 comprises 18 residues. From germline, CDR1 is SGHDT and CDR2 YYEEEE. V was cut by 2 bases and J by 1 base, with 18 bases left in between. The CDR3 is CASSFLRGTLKNTGELFF. The CDR3 DNA is TGTGCCAGCAGCTTTTTGAGGGGGACACTCAAGAACACCGGGGAGCTGTTTTTT.

This chain links TRBV9 with TRBJ2-2; D gene ambiguous. V was pared by 4 bases and J by 6 bases, with 7 bases between. Germline V gene lookup returns CDR1 SGDLS and CDR2 YYNGEE. The CDR3 length is 12 residues. The CDR3 spells CASSQQSGELFF. In nucleotides, the CDR3 is TGTGCCAGCAGCCAACAGTCCGGGGAGCTGTTTTTT.

The chain uses TRBV5-8 and TRBJ1-5; D is possibly TRBD1 (5 bases). The CDR3 runs 15 residues. Trimming removed 0 bases from V and 7 bases from J, with 14 bases in between. Germline CDR1 is SGHTS and CDR2 is YDEGEE. The CDR3 nucleotides are TGTGCCAGCAGCTTGGTGCAGGGAGTAGGGCAGCCCCAGCATTTT. As protein: CASSLVQGVGQPQHF.

The J gene is TRBJ1-1, the V gene TRBV5-1; 8 bases are shared with TRBD1. Germline V gene lookup returns CDR1 SGHRS and CDR2 YFSETQ. With V trimmed by 3 bases and J by 1 base, 8 bases remained unmatched. This CDR3 has 16 residues. The CDR3 DNA reads as TGCGCCAGCAGCTATAAACCGGGACAGGAGAACACTGAAGCTTTCTTT. Amino acids: CASSYKPGQENTEAFF.

J is TRBJ1-6 and V is TRBV4-2; TRBD1 might be the D (5 bases). V was clipped by 4 bases and J by 8 bases, with 9 bases between them. Germline assignment: CDR1 LGHNA and CDR2 YNFKEQ. CDR3 length equals 13 residues. The CDR3 coding sequence is TGTGCCAGCAGCCGGGGAGGGGATTCACCCCTCCACTTT. This gives the protein CASSRGGDSPLHF.

This sequence joins TRBV5-5 and TRBJ1-2; D uncertain. The V end lost 0 bases, the J end lost 2 bases, and 5 bases lay between the germline ends. The CDR3 is 13 residues long. Germline V CDR1 and CDR2: SGHKS, YYEKEE (reference sequence). DNA for the CDR3: TGTGCCAGCAGCTTGGAGGGCAACTATGGCTACACCTTC. It codes for CASSLEGNYGYTF.

The V gene is TRBV3-1 (or the pseudogene TRBV3-2), the J gene TRBJ1-1; maybe TRBD1 (6 bases). V dropped 4 bases and J dropped 1 base, with 10 bases sitting between them. Germline V gene sequence: CDR1 LGHDT, CDR2 YNNKEL (reference sequence). The CDR3 totals 14 residues. CDR3 amino acids: CASSPGGGNTEAFF. The CDR3 nucleotides read TGTGCCAGCAGCCCCGGAGGGGGGAACACTGAAGCTTTCTTT.

The chain employs TRBV18 and TRBJ1-1; unclear D gene. CDR3 length: 11 residues. Trimming stripped 3 bases from V and 7 bases from J, with 6 bases between. The germline CDR1 and CDR2 sequences are KGHSH and LQKENI. In DNA form, the CDR3 reads TGTGCCAGCTCACCCGCCGATGAAGCTTTCTTT. Amino acid sequence: CASSPADEAFF. Drawing the rest from reference TRBV18 and TRBJ1-1, the complete variable domain is NAGVMQNPRHLVRRRGQEARLRCSPMKGHSHVYWYRQLPEEGLKFMVYLQKENIIDESGMPKERFSAEFPKEGPSILRIQQVVRGDSAAYFCASSPADEAFFGQGTRLTVV.

The count of this clone is one. V and J are TRBV7-8 and TRBJ2-1, with 11 bases identical to TRBD2. There are 16 residues in the CDR3. Trimming took 3 bases from V and 4 from J; bases not matched to a gene: 5. The germline V gene has CDR1 SGHVS and CDR2 FQNEAQ. Here the CDR3 DNA reads TGTGCCAGCAGCTTCGCAACTAGCGGGGGTTACAATGAGCAGTTCTTC. It encodes CASSFATSGGYNEQFF.

This clone was seen a single time. The rearrangement links TRBV7-2 to TRBJ2-3; a weak D match, TRBD2 (6 bases). Germline CDR1 SGHTA, CDR2 FQGNSA. Trimming removed 4 bases from V and 0 bases from J, with 17 bases in between. The CDR3 consists of 17 residues. CDR3 coding DNA: TGTGCCAGCAGCTGGGGGACTCGAAGACCTAGCACAGATACGCAGTATTTT. Translation: CASSWGTRRPSTDTQYF. Full variable domain (rest looked up from reference TRBV7-2 and TRBJ2-3): GAGVSQSPSNKVTEKGKDVELRCDPISGHTALYWYRQSLGQGLEFLIYFQGNSAPDKSGLPSDRFSAERTGGSVSTLTIQRTQQEDSAVYLCASSWGTRRPSTDTQYFGPGTRLTVL.

The rearrangement joins TRBV20-1 to TRBJ1-2; D is perhaps TRBD1 (6 bases). This CDR3 region has 11 residues. CDR1 DFQATT and CDR2 SNEGSKA come from the germline V gene (reference sequence). Written as DNA, the CDR3 is TGCAGCGGGCGGGGGGCCCGTGGCTACACCTTC. Protein product: CSGRGARGYTF.

CDR3 region: CASSDEVRQYSNQPQHF. CDR3 coding DNA: TGTGCCAGCAGTGATGAGGTTCGACAGTATAGCAATCAGCCCCAGCATTTT. V is TRBV2 and J is TRBJ1-5; tentative D call: TRBD1 (5 bases). V dropped 3 bases and J dropped 0 bases, with 15 bases sitting between them. The CDR3 has 17 amino acids. Germline V lookup: CDR1 SNHLY, CDR2 FYNNEI. The variable domain in full, with the rest retrieved from reference TRBV2 and TRBJ1-5, is EPEVTQTPSHQVTQMGQEVILRCVPISNHLYFYWYRQILGQKVEFLVSFYNNEISEKSEIFDDQFSVERPDGSNFTLKIRSTKLEDSAMYFCASSDEVRQYSNQPQHFGDGTRLSIL.

Only one count was recorded for this clone. The rearrangement uses TRBV29-1 and TRBJ1-1, with D unclear. The CDR3 spans 13 residues. Germline V gene data show CDR1 as SQVTM and CDR2 as ANQGSEA. Between the trimmed V and J ends, which lost 5 bases and 5 bases, there was a span of 15 bases. The CDR3 is CSVRRPSGTEAFF. The CDR3 nucleotides read TGCAGCGTTAGGCGACCCTCGGGAACTGAAGCTTTCTTT.

The chain employs TRBV14 and TRBJ2-1; tentative D call: TRBD1 (5 bases). The CDR3 extends over 16 amino acids. The germline V gene has CDR1 SGHDN and CDR2 FVKESK. Trimming cost V 1 base and J 2 bases, with 12 bases left between them. The CDR3 sequence: CASSQVARGTYNEQFF. The CDR3 DNA sequence: TGTGCCAGCAGCCAAGTCGCAAGGGGAACCTACAATGAGCAGTTCTTC.

The chain has TRBV10-1 and TRBJ2-1; D gene ambiguous. CDR1 and CDR2 from the germline V gene are WNHNN and SYGVQD (reference sequence). Trimming removed 1 base from V and 6 bases from J, with 16 bases in between. This CDR3 has 16 amino acids. This chain's CDR3 is CASSEFRTLTANEQFF. CDR3 DNA sequence: TGCGCCAGCAGTGAGTTTCGGACCCTCACGGCCAATGAGCAGTTCTTC.

The V and J genes are TRBV28 and TRBJ1-2, with D uncertain. V gave up 1 base and J gave up 4 bases, with 10 bases separating them. The CDR3 spans 14 residues. Germline CDR1 MDHEN, CDR2 SYDVKM. The CDR3 sequence is CASSLSLAAYGYTF. CDR3 nucleotide sequence: TGTGCCAGCAGTTTATCTTTGGCAGCCTATGGCTACACCTTC.

The rearrangement links TRBV3-1 (or the pseudogene TRBV3-2) to TRBJ2-2, with TRBD2 matching 7 bases. The length of the CDR3 is 16 residues. Trimming cost V 1 base and J 5 bases; bases outside gene matches: 7. CDR1 and CDR2 (germline): LGHDT, YNNKEL (reference sequence). The CDR3 DNA reads TGTGCCAGCAGCCAAGCGGCGGGAGTTGAGACCGGGGAGCTGTTTTTT. This codes for CASSQAAGVETGELFF.

The chain has TRBV13 and TRBJ1-3, with D tentatively TRBD1 (5 bases). Germline V CDR1 and CDR2: PRHDT, FYEKMQ (reference sequence). The CDR3 sequence is 15 residues long. V was trimmed by 0 bases and J by 2 bases, leaving 8 bases between them. The CDR3: CASSLGSGAGNTIYF. CDR3 DNA sequence: TGTGCCAGCAGCTTAGGGTCGGGGGCTGGAAACACCATATATTTT.